The sequence of this T cell receptor (beta chain) was determined in a study of T-cell memory formation after mild COVID-19. Broader study findings: Clones contracting day 15 to 85 were balanced CD4/CD8; later expanders leaned CD4+.

This CDR3 has 13 amino acids. As for this clonotype: Its target is not known.

TCRdb re-called the 5' RACE reads through MiXCR, storing one row per CDR3 protein. This sample has approximately 500,000 distinct CDR3 sequences; 20% to 30% occur once, and the top ten carry roughly an eighth. The genes are TRBV21-1 and TRBJ1-6; the D call in the table, TRBD1, was not verified against the DNA. TRBV21-1 is classified as a pseudogene. The TCR comes from an adult woman who had mild COVID-19 (a few samples of this study predate the infection). Cell type and time point are not known. Sequenced sample: PBMCs or a T cell subset sorted from them (not recorded which). The DNA for the CDR3 is TGTGCCAGCAGCAAAAACAGGAATTCACCCCTCCACTTT. Translated, it gives CASSKNRNSPLHF.